This T cell receptor (beta chain) was observed in a study of T cell repertoires in cytomegalovirus infection. Study results and caveats: Carriers of CMV plus the relevant HLA were identified by cumulative public TCR beta family frequency.

TCRdb re-called the reads with MiXCR, one entry per CDR3 protein. The profile shows about 830,000 distinct CDR3 sequences, approximately 29% of them singletons. About this clonotype itself: What it binds is not known.

The CDR3 covers 15 residues. V lost 1 base and J lost 3, with 13 bases in between. The germline V gene encodes CDR1 LNHDA and CDR2 SQIVND (reference sequence). The genes are TRBV19 and TRBJ2-7; tentatively, D is TRBD1 (6 bases). This clonotype was sampled from a human donor in good health (CMV status not recorded). Some clones in this sample may be carry-over from other donors' samples. The input for sequencing was cultured CD8+ T cells from PBMCs, taken from culture after CMV antigen stimulation. CDR3 in amino acids: CASSIVPGAVYEQYF. The CDR3 region has the DNA TGTGCCAGTAGTATAGTTCCAGGGGCGGTCTACGAGCAGTACTTC.